Each of the 16 T cell receptor beta chains below was sequenced from the same sample in a study of OX40 agonist ivuxolimab in advanced cancers. Sequencing used immunoSEQ multiplex PCR; TCRdb keeps in-frame clones, though not all of them. The sample carries approximately 89,000 clones, about 90% recorded once. Source: CD4+ or CD8+ T cells sorted from blood, taken in a trial of the OX40 agonist ivuxolimab. These receptors originate from an adult with an advanced solid tumor such as melanoma, head and neck, liver or kidney cancer.

This clone came up once. V usage is TRBV6-6 and J usage is TRBJ2-7, with D unclear. The V end lost 5 bases, the J end lost 3 bases, and 11 bases lay between the germline ends. Germline loops: CDR1 MNHNY, CDR2 SVGAGI (reference sequence). The CDR3 loop spans 13 amino acids. The CDR3 sequence is CASSRVGVYEQYF. CDR3 in DNA: TGTGCCAGCAGTCGCGTTGGGGTCTACGAGCAGTACTTC.

The chain carries TRBV5-6 and TRBJ2-2; 9 bases map to TRBD1. The CDR3 covers 16 residues. Germline V gene sequence: CDR1 SGHDT, CDR2 YYEEEE. The ends lost 4 bases at V and 2 bases at J; junction bases unmatched: 6. The CDR3 protein is CASSPGTGFNTGELFF. The CDR3 region has the DNA TGTGCCAGCAGCCCGGGGACAGGGTTTAACACCGGGGAGCTGTTTTTT.

V is TRBV18 and J is TRBJ2-1, with TRBD2 matching over 8 bases. This CDR3 contains 11 residues. Germline V gene data show CDR1 as KGHSH and CDR2 as LQKENI. V shed 3 bases and J 15 bases; nucleotides not matched to a gene: 4. CDR3 DNA: TGTGCCAGCTCACCGGGACTAGGGACGTTCTTC. It encodes CASSPGLGTFF.

This clone was counted a single time. The chain has TRBV27 and TRBJ2-4, with TRBD2 matching 11 bases. In germline, CDR1 is MNHEY, CDR2 SMNVEV (reference sequence). The CDR3 length is 16 residues. With 5 bases clipped from V and 6 bases from J, the junction kept 9 bases outside the gene matches. For the CDR3, the DNA is TGTGCCAGCAGTCCCCAGTTAGCGGGAGGGTTAAACATTCAGTACTTC. It codes for CASSPQLAGGLNIQYF.

The V call is TRBV27, the J call TRBJ1-1; D ambiguous. Germline CDR1 and CDR2: MNHEY and SMNVEV (reference sequence). V was trimmed by 2 bases and J by 1 base, leaving 11 bases between them. The CDR3 spans 15 residues. CDR3 sequence reads: CASSLRAGRNTEAFF. CDR3 bases: TGTGCCAGCAGTTTAAGGGCAGGAAGGAACACTGAAGCTTTCTTT.

The V call is TRBV5-6, the J call TRBJ1-1; TRBD1 matches at 9 bases. V lost 5 bases and J lost 4; bases outside the gene matches: 6. CDR1 and CDR2 from the germline V gene are SGHDT and YYEEEE. The CDR3 is 14 amino acids. CDR3 in DNA: TGTGCCAGCAGGAAACAGGGGGCTGGCACTGAAGCTTTCTTT. Its translation is CASRKQGAGTEAFF. The variable domain in full, completed from reference TRBV5-6 and TRBJ1-1, reads DAGVTQSPTHLIKTRGQQVTLRCSPKSGHDTVSWYQQALGQGPQFIFQYYEEEERQRGNFPDRFSGHQFPNYSSELNVNALLLGDSALYLCASRKQGAGTEAFFGQGTRLTVV.

The V call is TRBV4-1, the J call TRBJ2-1; no reliable D call. V lost 0 bases to trimming and J lost 0 bases, with 12 bases between them. Germline loops: CDR1 MGHRA, CDR2 YSYEKL. CDR3 length: 17 residues. The CDR3 DNA is TGCGCCAGCAGCCAAGATCGGGCCTTCAGCTCCTACAATGAGCAGTTCTTC. Protein sequence: CASSQDRAFSSYNEQFF.

The chain is built from TRBV7-9 and TRBJ1-1, with D unclear. Germline V gene lookup returns CDR1 SEHNR and CDR2 FQNEAQ (reference sequence). V was pared by 6 bases and J by 4 bases, with 6 bases between. This CDR3 spans 11 amino acids. In DNA, the CDR3 is TGTGCCAGCAGAGAGGCCACTGAAGCTTTCTTT. As protein: CASREATEAFF.

The chain recombines TRBV6-5 with TRBJ1-3, with TRBD1 matching over 7 bases. This CDR3 is built from 15 residues. Germline V gives CDR1 MNHEY, CDR2 SVGAGI. J was trimmed by 0 bases and V by 5 bases; bases with no gene match: 4. The CDR3 DNA follows: TGTGCCAGCAGTGCGACAGGGTTCTCTGGAAACACCATATATTTT. Protein: CASSATGFSGNTIYF.

The chain is built from TRBV7-9 and TRBJ2-5; no definite D call. The CDR3 sequence is 12 residues long. The V gene lost 5 bases and the J gene lost 5 bases, with 9 bases spanning the gap. Germline values: CDR1 SEHNR, CDR2 FQNEAQ (reference sequence). The CDR3 loop is CASSQTAETQYF. CDR3 in DNA: TGTGCCAGCAGCCAAACGGCGGAGACCCAGTACTTC.

This clone was counted a single time. Here the CDR3 reads CASSLGLAQGGETQYF. In DNA, the CDR3 is TGTGCCAGCAGCTTAGGATTAGCGCAAGGGGGAGAGACCCAGTACTTC. The chain combines TRBV7-2 with TRBJ2-5, with D perhaps TRBD1 (6 bases). Germline CDR1 SGHTA, CDR2 FQGNSA. The CDR3 length is 16 residues. Trimming took 1 base from V and 4 from J, leaving 16 bases between them.

This sequence joins TRBV6-6 and TRBJ2-1, with TRBD1 matching 9 bases. The V and J ends lost 5 bases and 6 bases, in that order; junction bases with no gene match: 11. Germline V CDR1 and CDR2: MNHNY, SVGAGI (reference sequence). CDR3 length equals 16 residues. CDR3 nucleotide sequence: TGTGCCAGCAGTCTACACGGACAGGGGACCGTCAATGAGCAGTTCTTC. It encodes CASSLHGQGTVNEQFF.

This chain uses TRBV7-2 with TRBJ2-2; D might be TRBD1 (5 bases). CDR3 size: 15 residues. Trimming stripped 3 bases from V and 5 bases from J, with 13 bases between. Germline V lookup: CDR1 SGHTA, CDR2 FQGNSA. In nucleotides, the CDR3 is TGTGCCAGCAGCTTGGCGCTAGGGGATACCGGGGAGCTGTTTTTT. Its protein product is CASSLALGDTGELFF.

This clone has only one observation. The chain employs TRBV11-3 and TRBJ1-4; maybe TRBD1 (6 bases). V was trimmed by 9 bases and J by 5 bases, leaving 10 bases between them. The CDR3 loop spans 12 amino acids. Looked up from germline, CDR1 is SGHNT and CDR2 is YENEEA. The CDR3 DNA reads as TGTGCCAGGACAGGCTTAAATGAAAAACTGTTTTTT. Amino acids: CARTGLNEKLFF.

The chain recombines TRBV11-3 with TRBJ2-2; D gene ambiguous. Trimming pared 3 bases from V and 7 bases from J, leaving 6 bases between. Germline CDR1 and CDR2: SGHNT and YENEEA. The CDR3 is 12 residues long. The CDR3 region is CASSLEFGELFF. CDR3 bases: TGTGCCAGCAGCTTGGAGTTCGGGGAGCTGTTTTTT.

V usage is TRBV5-6 and J usage is TRBJ1-1; D not resolved. CDR3 size: 13 residues. In germline, CDR1 is SGHDT, CDR2 YYEEEE. The ends were cut back, 0 bases at V and 1 base at J, with 4 bases in the middle. CDR3 DNA: TGTGCCAGCAGCTTGGACAGGAACACTGAAGCTTTCTTT. Translating it yields CASSLDRNTEAFF.